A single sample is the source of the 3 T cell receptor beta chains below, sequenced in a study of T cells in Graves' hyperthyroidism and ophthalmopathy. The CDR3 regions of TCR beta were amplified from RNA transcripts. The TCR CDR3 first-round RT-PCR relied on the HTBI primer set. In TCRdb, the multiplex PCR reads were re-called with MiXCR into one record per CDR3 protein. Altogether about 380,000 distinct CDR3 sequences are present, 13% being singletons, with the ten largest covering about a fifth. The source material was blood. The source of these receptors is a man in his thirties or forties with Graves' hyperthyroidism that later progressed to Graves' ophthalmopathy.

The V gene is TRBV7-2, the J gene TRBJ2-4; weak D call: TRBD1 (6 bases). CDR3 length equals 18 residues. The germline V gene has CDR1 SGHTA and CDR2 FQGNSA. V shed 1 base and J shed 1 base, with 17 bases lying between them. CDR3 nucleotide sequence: TGTGCCAGCAGCTTAGGGGCGTTGAGGGGGACGGCCAAAAACATTCAGTACTTC. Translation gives CASSLGALRGTAKNIQYF.

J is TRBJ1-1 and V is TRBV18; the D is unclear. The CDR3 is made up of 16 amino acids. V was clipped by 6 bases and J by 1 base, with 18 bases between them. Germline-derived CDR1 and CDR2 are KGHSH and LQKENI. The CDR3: CASSPDGVVGNTEAFF. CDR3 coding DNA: TGTGCCAGCTCGCCCGACGGAGTAGTGGGGAACACTGAAGCTTTCTTT.

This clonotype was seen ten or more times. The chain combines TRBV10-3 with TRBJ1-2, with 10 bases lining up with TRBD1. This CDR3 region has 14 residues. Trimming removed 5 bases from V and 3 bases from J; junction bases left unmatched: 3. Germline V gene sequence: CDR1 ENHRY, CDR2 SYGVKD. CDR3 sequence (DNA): TGTGCCATCAGTCCGACAGGGGGCGACTATGGCTACACCTTC. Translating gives CAISPTGGDYGYTF.